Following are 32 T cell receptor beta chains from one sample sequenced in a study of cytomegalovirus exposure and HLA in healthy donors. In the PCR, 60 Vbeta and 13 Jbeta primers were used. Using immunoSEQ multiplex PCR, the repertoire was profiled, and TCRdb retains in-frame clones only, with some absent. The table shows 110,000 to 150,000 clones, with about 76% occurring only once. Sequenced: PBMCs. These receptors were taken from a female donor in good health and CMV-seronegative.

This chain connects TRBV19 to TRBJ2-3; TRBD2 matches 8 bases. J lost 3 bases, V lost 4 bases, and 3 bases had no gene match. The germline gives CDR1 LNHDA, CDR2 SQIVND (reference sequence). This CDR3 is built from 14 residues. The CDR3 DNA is TGTGCCAGTAGTACCGGGACTAGTACAGATACGCAGTATTTT. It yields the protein CASSTGTSTDTQYF. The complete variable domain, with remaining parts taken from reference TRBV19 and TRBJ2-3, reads DGGITQSPKYLFRKEGQNVTLSCEQNLNHDAMYWYRQDPGQGLRLIYYSQIVNDFQKGDIAEGYSVSREKKESFPLTVTSAQKNPTAFYLCASSTGTSTDTQYFGPGTRLTVL.

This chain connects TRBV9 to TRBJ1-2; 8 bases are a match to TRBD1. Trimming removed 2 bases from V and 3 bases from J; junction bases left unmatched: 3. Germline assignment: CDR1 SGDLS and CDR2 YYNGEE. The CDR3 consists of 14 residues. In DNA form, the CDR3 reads TGTGCCAGCAGCGTCAGGGGGCCCGACTATGGCTACACCTTC. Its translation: CASSVRGPDYGYTF.

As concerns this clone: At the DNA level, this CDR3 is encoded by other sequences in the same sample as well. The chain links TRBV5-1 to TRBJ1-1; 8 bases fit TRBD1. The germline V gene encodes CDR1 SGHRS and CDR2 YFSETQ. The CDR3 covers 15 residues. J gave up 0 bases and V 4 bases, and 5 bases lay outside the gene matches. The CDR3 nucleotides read TGCGCCAGCAGCCTTGACAGGGGAATGAACACTGAAGCTTTCTTT. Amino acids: CASSLDRGMNTEAFF.

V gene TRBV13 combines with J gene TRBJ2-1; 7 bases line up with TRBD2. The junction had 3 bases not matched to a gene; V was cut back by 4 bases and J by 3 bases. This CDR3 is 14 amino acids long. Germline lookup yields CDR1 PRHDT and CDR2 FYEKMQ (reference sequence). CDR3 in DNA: TGTGCCAGCAGCTCTTGGACTAGCTACAATGAGCAGTTCTTC. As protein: CASSSWTSYNEQFF.

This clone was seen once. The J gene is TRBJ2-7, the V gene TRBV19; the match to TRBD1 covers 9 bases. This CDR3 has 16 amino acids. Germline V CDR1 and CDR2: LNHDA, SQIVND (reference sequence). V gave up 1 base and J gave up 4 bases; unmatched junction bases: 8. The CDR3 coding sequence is TGTGCCAGTAGTATAGTTAGGACAGGGGACAGGTACGAGCAGTACTTC. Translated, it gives CASSIVRTGDRYEQYF.

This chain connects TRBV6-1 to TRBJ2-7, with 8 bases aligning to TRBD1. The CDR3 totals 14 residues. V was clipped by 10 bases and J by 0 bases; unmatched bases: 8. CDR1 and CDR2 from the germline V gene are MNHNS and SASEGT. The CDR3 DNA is TGTGCCACCAAACCGGGACAGGCCTCCTACGAGCAGTACTTC. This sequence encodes CATKPGQASYEQYF.

The CDR3 DNA follows: TGTGCCAGCAGGATAAATGCGGTGGAGTTCCAGCCCCAGCATTTT. Encoded protein: CASRINAVEFQPQHF. The chain couples TRBV5-5 to TRBJ1-5; D gene uncertain. The CDR3 runs 15 residues. Germline values: CDR1 SGHKS, CDR2 YYEKEE (reference sequence). Deletions cut 5 bases from V and 7 bases from J, with 19 bases between.

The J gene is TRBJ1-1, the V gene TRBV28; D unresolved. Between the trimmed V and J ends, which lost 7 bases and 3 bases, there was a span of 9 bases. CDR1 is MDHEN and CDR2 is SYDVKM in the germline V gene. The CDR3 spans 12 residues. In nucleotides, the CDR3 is TGTGCCAGCATCTCTGGAGACACTGAAGCTTTCTTT. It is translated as CASISGDTEAFF.

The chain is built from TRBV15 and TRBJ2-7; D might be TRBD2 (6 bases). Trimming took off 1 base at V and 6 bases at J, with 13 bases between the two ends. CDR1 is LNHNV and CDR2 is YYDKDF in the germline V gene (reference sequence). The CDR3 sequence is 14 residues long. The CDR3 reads CATSRVGGDAEQYF. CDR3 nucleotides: TGTGCCACCAGCAGAGTGGGGGGTGATGCCGAGCAGTACTTC.

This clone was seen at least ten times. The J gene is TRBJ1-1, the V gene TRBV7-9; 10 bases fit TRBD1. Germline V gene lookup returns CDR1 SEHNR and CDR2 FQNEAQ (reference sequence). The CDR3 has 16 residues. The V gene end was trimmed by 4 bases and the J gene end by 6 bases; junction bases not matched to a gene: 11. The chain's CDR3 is CASSSQTGTGDAEAFF. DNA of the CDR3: TGTGCCAGCAGCTCCCAAACCGGGACAGGGGATGCTGAAGCTTTCTTT.

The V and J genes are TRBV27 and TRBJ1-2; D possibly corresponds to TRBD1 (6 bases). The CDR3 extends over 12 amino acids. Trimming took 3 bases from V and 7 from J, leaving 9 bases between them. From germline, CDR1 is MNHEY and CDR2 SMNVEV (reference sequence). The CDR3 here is CASSLAGAGYTF. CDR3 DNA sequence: TGTGCCAGCAGTTTGGCGGGGGCTGGCTACACCTTC.

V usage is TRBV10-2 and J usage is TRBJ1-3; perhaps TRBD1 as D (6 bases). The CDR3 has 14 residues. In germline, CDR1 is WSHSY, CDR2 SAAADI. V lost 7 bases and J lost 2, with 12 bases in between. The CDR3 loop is CASISGATGNTIYF. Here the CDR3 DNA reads TGCGCCAGCATTTCAGGGGCGACTGGAAACACCATATATTTT.

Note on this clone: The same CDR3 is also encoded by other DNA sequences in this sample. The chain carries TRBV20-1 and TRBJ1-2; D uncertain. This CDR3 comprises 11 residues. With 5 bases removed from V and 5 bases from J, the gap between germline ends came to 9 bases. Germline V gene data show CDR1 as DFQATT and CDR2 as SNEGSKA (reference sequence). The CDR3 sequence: CSASRGYGYTF. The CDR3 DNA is TGCAGTGCTTCCCGAGGATATGGCTACACCTTC.

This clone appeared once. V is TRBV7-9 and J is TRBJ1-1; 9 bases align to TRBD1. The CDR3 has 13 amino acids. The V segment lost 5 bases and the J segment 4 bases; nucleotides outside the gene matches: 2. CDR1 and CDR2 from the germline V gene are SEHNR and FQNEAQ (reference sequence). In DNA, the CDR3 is TGTGCCAGCAGCATACAGGGGGCCACTGAAGCTTTCTTT. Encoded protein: CASSIQGATEAFF.

The DNA of the CDR3 is TGTGCAAGTCGCTTACTTTTCGGTCGTGCTGAAGCTTTCTTT. It encodes CASRLLFGRAEAFF. This sequence joins TRBV12-2 and TRBJ1-1. TRBV12-2 corresponds to a pseudogene. The CDR3 covers 14 residues.

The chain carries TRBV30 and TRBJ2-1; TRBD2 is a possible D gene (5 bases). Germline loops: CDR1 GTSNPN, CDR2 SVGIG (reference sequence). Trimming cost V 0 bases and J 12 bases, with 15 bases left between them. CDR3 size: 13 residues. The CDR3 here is CAWSVGPTAGQFF. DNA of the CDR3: TGTGCCTGGAGTGTAGGACCTACGGCGGGGCAGTTCTTC. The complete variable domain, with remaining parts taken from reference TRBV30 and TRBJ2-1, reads SQTIHQWPATLVQPVGSPLSLECTVEGTSNPNLYWYRQAAGRGLQLLFYSVGIGQISSEVPQNLSASRPQDRQFILSSKKLLLSDSGFYLCAWSVGPTAGQFFGPGTRLTVL.

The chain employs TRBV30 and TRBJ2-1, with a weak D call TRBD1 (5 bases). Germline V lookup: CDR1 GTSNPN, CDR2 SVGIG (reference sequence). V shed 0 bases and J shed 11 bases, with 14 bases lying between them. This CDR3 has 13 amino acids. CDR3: CAWSVQAQAKQFF. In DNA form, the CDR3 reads TGTGCCTGGAGTGTACAAGCACAGGCCAAGCAGTTCTTC.

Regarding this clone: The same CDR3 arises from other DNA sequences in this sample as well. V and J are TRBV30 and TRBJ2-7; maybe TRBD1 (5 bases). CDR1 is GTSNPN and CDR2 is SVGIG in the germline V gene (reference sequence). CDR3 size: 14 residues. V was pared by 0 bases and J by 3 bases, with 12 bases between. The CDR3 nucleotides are TGTGCCTGGAGTGTTTCAGGGATTGGCTACGAGCAGTACTTC. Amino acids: CAWSVSGIGYEQYF.

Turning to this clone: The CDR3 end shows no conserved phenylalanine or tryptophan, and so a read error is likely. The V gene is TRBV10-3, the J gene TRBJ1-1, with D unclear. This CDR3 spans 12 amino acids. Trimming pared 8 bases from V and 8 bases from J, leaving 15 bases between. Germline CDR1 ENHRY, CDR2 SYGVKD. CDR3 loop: CAIEMKSGEAFL. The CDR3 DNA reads TGTGCCATCGAAATGAAAAGCGGGGAAGCTTTCCTT.

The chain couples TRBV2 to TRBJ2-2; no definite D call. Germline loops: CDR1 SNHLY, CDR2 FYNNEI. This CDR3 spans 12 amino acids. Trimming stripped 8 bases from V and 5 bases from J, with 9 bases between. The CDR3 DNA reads TGTGCCAGCCGAAAGGAGACCGGGGAGCTGTTTTTT. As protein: CASRKETGELFF.

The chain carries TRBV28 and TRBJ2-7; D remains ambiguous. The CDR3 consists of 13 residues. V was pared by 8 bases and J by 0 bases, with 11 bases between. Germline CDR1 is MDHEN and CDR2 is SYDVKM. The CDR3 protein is CASRSPGSYEQYF. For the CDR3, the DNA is TGTGCCAGCCGTTCCCCGGGCTCCTACGAGCAGTACTTC.

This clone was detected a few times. The CDR3 sequence is CASSQQAGGYNEQFF. The CDR3 nucleotides are TGCGCCAGCAGCCAACAAGCGGGAGGGTACAATGAGCAGTTCTTC. V gene TRBV4-3 combines with J gene TRBJ2-1; 10 nucleotides align to TRBD2. V lost 2 bases to trimming and J lost 4 bases; unmatched junction nucleotides: 2. Germline V gives CDR1 LGHNA, CDR2 YSLEER. This CDR3 region has 15 residues.

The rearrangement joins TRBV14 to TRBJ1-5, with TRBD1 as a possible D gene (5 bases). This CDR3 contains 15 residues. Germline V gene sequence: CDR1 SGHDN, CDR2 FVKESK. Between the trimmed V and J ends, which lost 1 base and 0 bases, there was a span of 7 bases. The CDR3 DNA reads TGTGCCAGCAGCCAAGGGGGCAATAGCAATCAGCCCCAGCATTTT. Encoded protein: CASSQGGNSNQPQHF.

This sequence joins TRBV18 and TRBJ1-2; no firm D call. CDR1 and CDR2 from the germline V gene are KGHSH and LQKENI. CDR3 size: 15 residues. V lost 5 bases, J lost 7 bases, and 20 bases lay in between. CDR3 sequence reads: CASSYSEGSRGGYTF. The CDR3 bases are TGTGCCAGCTCATATTCGGAAGGGAGCCGGGGTGGCTACACCTTC.

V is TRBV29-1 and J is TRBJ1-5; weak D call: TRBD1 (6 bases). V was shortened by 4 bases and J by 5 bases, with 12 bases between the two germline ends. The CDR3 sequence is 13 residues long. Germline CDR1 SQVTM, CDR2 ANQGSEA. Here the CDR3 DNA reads TGCAGCGTTGCAGGGGCTCGGGATCAGCCCCAGCATTTT. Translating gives CSVAGARDQPQHF.

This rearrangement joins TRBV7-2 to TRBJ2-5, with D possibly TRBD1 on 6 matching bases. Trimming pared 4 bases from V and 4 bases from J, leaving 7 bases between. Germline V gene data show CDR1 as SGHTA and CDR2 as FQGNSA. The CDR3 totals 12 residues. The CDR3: CASSYRVETQYF. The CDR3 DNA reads TGTGCCAGCAGCTACAGGGTAGAGACCCAGTACTTC.

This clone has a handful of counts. CDR3 region: CAISDNMNTEAFF. The CDR3 DNA follows: TGTGCCATCTCCGACAATATGAACACTGAAGCTTTCTTT. The rearrangement joins TRBV19 to TRBJ1-1, with unresolved D. Trimming removed 10 bases at V and 0 bases at J, with 12 bases between. CDR3 size: 13 residues. Germline V gene data show CDR1 as LNHDA and CDR2 as SQIVND (reference sequence).

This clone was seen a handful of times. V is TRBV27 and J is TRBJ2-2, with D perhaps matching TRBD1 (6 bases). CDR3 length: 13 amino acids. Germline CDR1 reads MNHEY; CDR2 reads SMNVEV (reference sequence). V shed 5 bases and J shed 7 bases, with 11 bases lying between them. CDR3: CASSKLQGGELFF. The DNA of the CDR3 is TGTGCCAGCAGTAAACTACAGGGCGGGGAGCTGTTTTTT.

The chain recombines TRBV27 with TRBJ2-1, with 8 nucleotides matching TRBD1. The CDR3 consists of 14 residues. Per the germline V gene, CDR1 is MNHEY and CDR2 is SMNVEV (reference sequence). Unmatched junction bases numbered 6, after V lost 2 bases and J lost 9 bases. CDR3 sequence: CASSLLGQGVEQFF. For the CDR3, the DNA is TGTGCCAGCAGTTTACTCGGACAGGGCGTTGAGCAGTTCTTC.

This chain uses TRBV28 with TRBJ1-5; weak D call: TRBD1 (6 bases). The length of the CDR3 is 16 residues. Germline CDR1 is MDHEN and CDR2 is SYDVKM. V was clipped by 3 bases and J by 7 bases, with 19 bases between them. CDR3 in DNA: TGTGCCAGCAGTTTTGAGACAGGAGAATTTGAACAGCCCCAGCATTTT. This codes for CASSFETGEFEQPQHF. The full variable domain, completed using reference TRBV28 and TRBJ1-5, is DVKVTQSSRYLVKRTGEKVFLECVQDMDHENMFWYRQDPGLGLRLIYFSYDVKMKEKGDIPEGYSVSREKKERFSLILESASTNQTSMYLCASSFETGEFEQPQHFGDGTRLSIL.

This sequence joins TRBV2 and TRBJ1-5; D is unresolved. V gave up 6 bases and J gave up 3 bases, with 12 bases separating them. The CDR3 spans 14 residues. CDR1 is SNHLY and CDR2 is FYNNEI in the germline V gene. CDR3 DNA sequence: TGTGCCAGCAGACCCTACAGTGACAATCAGCCCCAGCATTTT. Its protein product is CASRPYSDNQPQHF.

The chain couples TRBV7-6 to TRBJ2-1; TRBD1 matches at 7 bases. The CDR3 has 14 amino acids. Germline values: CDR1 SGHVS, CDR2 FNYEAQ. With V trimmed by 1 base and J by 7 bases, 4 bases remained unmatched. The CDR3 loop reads CASSLVLRGNEQFF. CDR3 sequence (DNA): TGTGCCAGCAGCTTAGTACTCAGGGGGAATGAGCAGTTCTTC.